These 25 T cell receptor beta chains originate from one sample sequenced in a study of T cell responses to AZD1222 COVID-19 vaccine. Using immunoSEQ multiplex PCR, the repertoire was profiled, and TCRdb retains in-frame clones only, with some absent. This sample carries about 140,000 clones, with about 2.2% going to the ten biggest clones. Specimen: peripheral blood. Receptor source: an adult in good health.

The chain combines TRBV4-2 with TRBJ2-3, with 7 bases fitting TRBD2. V lost 0 bases, J lost 2 bases, and 5 bases stayed unmatched. The CDR3 is 16 amino acids. Germline assignment: CDR1 LGHNA and CDR2 YNFKEQ. The CDR3 nucleotides are TGTGCCAGCAGCCAAGAGCGGACTAGGTTCACAGATACGCAGTATTTT. Protein product: CASSQERTRFTDTQYF.

For the CDR3, the DNA is TGCGCCAGCAGCCAAGAATGGGGGACTTCTTCCTACGAGCAGTACTTC. Translated, it gives CASSQEWGTSSYEQYF. The chain couples TRBV4-3 to TRBJ2-7; D perhaps matches TRBD2 (6 bases). Germline V gives CDR1 LGHNA, CDR2 YSLEER. The CDR3 contains 16 residues. The V end lost 0 bases, the J end lost 1 base, and 13 bases lay between the germline ends.

The chain recombines TRBV5-3 with TRBJ2-7; TRBD1 agrees at 7 bases. TRBV5-3 belongs to the ORF category, with a function that is uncertain. J gave up 0 bases and V 0 bases, and 6 bases lay outside the gene matches. The CDR3 loop spans 16 amino acids. The CDR3: CARSLVFNRGSYEQYF. DNA of the CDR3: TGTGCCAGAAGCTTGGTGTTTAACAGGGGCTCCTACGAGCAGTACTTC.

The J gene is TRBJ1-1, the V gene TRBV30; D is unresolved. CDR1 is GTSNPN and CDR2 is SVGIG in the germline V gene (reference sequence). Trimming removed 3 bases at V and 2 bases at J, with 10 bases between. The CDR3 covers 13 residues. The CDR3 DNA sequence: TGTGCCTGGAGACATGGACGAAACACTGAAGCTTTCTTT. Amino acids: CAWRHGRNTEAFF.

This rearrangement joins TRBV19 to TRBJ2-5, with D possibly being TRBD2 (7 bases). The CDR3 spans 14 residues. The V and J ends lost 3 bases and 5 bases respectively, with 13 bases between them. The V gene's germline CDR1 is LNHDA and CDR2 SQIVND (reference sequence). The CDR3, as DNA: TGTGCCAGTAGTATTTCGGGGGGCGGTGAGACCCAGTACTTC. Protein product: CASSISGGGETQYF.

The chain carries TRBV4-2 and TRBJ2-7, with 9 positions matching TRBD2. The CDR3 runs 18 residues. Trimming at V came to 0 bases and at J to 2 bases, leaving 11 bases not matched to a gene. Germline CDR1 is LGHNA and CDR2 is YNFKEQ. CDR3 region: CASSQDSAAGGLTYEQYF. The CDR3 bases are TGTGCCAGCAGCCAAGATAGCGCAGCGGGGGGCCTAACCTACGAGCAGTACTTC.

The chain is built from TRBV25-1 and TRBJ1-1; possibly TRBD1 for D (5 bases). Germline-derived CDR1 and CDR2 are MGHDK and SYGVNS. V lost 6 bases and J lost 3, with 11 bases in between. The CDR3 runs 13 residues. This chain's CDR3 is CASSFTGHTEAFF. CDR3 DNA: TGTGCCAGCAGCTTCACAGGTCACACTGAAGCTTTCTTT.

This chain joins TRBV4-2 and TRBJ1-5; D gene ambiguous. The length of the CDR3 is 14 residues. Trimming left V 0 bases short and J 3 bases short, with 6 bases between. CDR1 LGHNA and CDR2 YNFKEQ come from the germline V gene. The CDR3 DNA reads as TGTGCCAGCAGCCAAGACGGAATCAATCAGCCCCAGCATTTT. This translates into CASSQDGINQPQHF.

The chain combines TRBV19 with TRBJ1-1; D gene ambiguous. Between the trimmed V and J ends, which lost 5 bases and 2 bases, there was a span of 12 bases. Germline loops: CDR1 LNHDA, CDR2 SQIVND (reference sequence). The CDR3 consists of 14 residues. Here the CDR3 DNA reads TGTGCCAGTAGTCCCTGGCAGGCCAACACTGAAGCTTTCTTT. Translating it yields CASSPWQANTEAFF.

This sequence joins TRBV11-2 and TRBJ2-2; D remains unclear. Germline assignment: CDR1 SGHAT and CDR2 FQNNGV. Trimming stripped 4 bases from V and 3 bases from J, with 3 bases between. CDR3 length: 12 amino acids. CDR3 loop: CASSSYTGELFF. The DNA of the CDR3 is TGTGCCAGCAGCTCGTACACCGGGGAGCTGTTTTTT.

The chain is built from TRBV10-3 and TRBJ2-1, with 12 bases fitting TRBD2. The CDR3 spans 16 residues. The germline gives CDR1 ENHRY, CDR2 SYGVKD. The ends lost 2 bases at V and 4 bases at J; junction bases unmatched: 3. CDR3 sequence (DNA): TGTGCCATCAGTGAGAAAGGACTAGCGGGGTACAATGAGCAGTTCTTC. Translated: CAISEKGLAGYNEQFF.

CDR3 sequence: CASSRVALSEQFF. CDR3 DNA sequence: TGCGCCAGCAGCCGAGTAGCGCTAAGCGAGCAGTTCTTC. This chain links TRBV4-3 with TRBJ2-1, with a weak D call TRBD2 (5 bases). The V end was cut by 4 bases, the J end by 10 bases, with 14 bases between. This CDR3 has 13 amino acids. CDR1 is LGHNA and CDR2 is YSLEER in the germline V gene.

V gene TRBV9 combines with J gene TRBJ2-3, with 15 nucleotides matching TRBD2. CDR3 size: 16 residues. The trim removed 9 bases at V and 3 bases at J, leaving 8 bases unmatched. Per germline, CDR1 SGDLS and CDR2 YYNGEE. This CDR3 is CATGLAGGQVTDTQYF. The CDR3 DNA follows: TGTGCCACCGGACTAGCGGGGGGGCAGGTTACAGATACGCAGTATTTT.

The V call is TRBV6-5, the J call TRBJ1-2; TRBD1 is a possible D gene (6 bases). CDR1 and CDR2 (germline): MNHEY, SVGAGI. The CDR3 loop spans 12 amino acids. V gave up 6 bases and J gave up 5 bases, with 10 bases separating them. The CDR3 reads CASSLDRYGYTF. CDR3 coding DNA: TGTGCCAGCAGCCTGGACAGATATGGCTACACCTTC.

The chain couples TRBV20-1 to TRBJ2-7; no firm D call. From germline, CDR1 is DFQATT and CDR2 SNEGSKA (reference sequence). This CDR3 region has 11 residues. Trimming stripped 3 bases from V and 3 bases from J, with 6 bases between. Here the CDR3 DNA reads TGCAGTGCTAGGGAGCTCTACGAGCAGTACTTC. Its translation is CSARELYEQYF.

V gene TRBV30 combines with J gene TRBJ1-2; D may be TRBD1 (5 bases). V lost 0 bases to trimming and J lost 8 bases, with 19 bases between them. The germline gives CDR1 GTSNPN, CDR2 SVGIG (reference sequence). The CDR3 spans 15 residues. The CDR3 nucleotides read TGTGCCTGGAGTGTCGGTTCCAGGGCGCGAAACGGCTACACCTTC. This encodes CAWSVGSRARNGYTF.

This CDR3 is CASSTPTGGITEAFF. DNA of the CDR3: TGTGCCAGCAGTACTCCGACAGGGGGCATTACTGAAGCTTTCTTT. V usage is TRBV2 and J usage is TRBJ1-1; 10 positions match TRBD1. V lost 5 bases to trimming and J lost 5 bases; unmatched junction nucleotides: 8. This CDR3 contains 15 residues. Germline V gene sequence: CDR1 SNHLY, CDR2 FYNNEI.

The chain carries TRBV6-5 and TRBJ1-4; 8 bases fit TRBD1. The CDR3 spans 15 residues. The J segment lost 8 bases and the V segment lost 4 bases, leaving 9 bases of the junction unmatched. Germline V CDR1 and CDR2: MNHEY, SVGAGI. CDR3 coding DNA: TGTGCCAGCAGTTCCCCAGGGGGCTCGTACGAAAAACTGTTTTTT. Its protein product is CASSSPGGSYEKLFF.

The CDR3, as DNA: TGTGCCAGCAGCCAAGAAGGGGCCACGAACACTGAAGCTTTCTTT. Translated: CASSQEGATNTEAFF. This chain connects TRBV4-2 to TRBJ1-1, with D possibly TRBD1 on 5 matching bases. The CDR3 length is 15 residues. Germline V gene data show CDR1 as LGHNA and CDR2 as YNFKEQ. V shed 0 bases and J shed 1 base, with 9 bases lying between them.

Here the CDR3 reads CASSLVRDQPQHF. CDR3 in DNA: TGTGCCAGCAGCTTAGTGAGAGATCAGCCCCAGCATTTT. The chain combines TRBV7-2 with TRBJ1-5; D gene uncertain. This CDR3 is 13 amino acids long. The ends were cut back, 1 base at V and 5 bases at J, with 6 bases in the middle. Germline assignment: CDR1 SGHTA and CDR2 FQGNSA.

The chain uses TRBV15 and TRBJ1-1; TRBD1 matches 7 bases. V was clipped by 1 base and J by 3 bases; unmatched bases: 2. This CDR3 is 14 amino acids long. Germline assignment: CDR1 LNHNV and CDR2 YYDKDF (reference sequence). In DNA form, the CDR3 reads TGTGCCACCAGCAGAGGCAGGGGGTACACTGAAGCTTTCTTT. Its translation: CATSRGRGYTEAFF.

This CDR3 is CASSRARDYGYTF. CDR3 nucleotide sequence: TGTGCCAGCAGCCGCGCCAGGGACTATGGCTACACCTTC. The chain recombines TRBV3-1 (or the pseudogene TRBV3-2) with TRBJ1-2; perhaps TRBD1 as D (5 bases). Trimming took 4 bases from V and 3 from J, leaving 9 bases between them. Germline loops: CDR1 LGHDT, CDR2 YNNKEL (reference sequence). The CDR3 totals 13 residues.

The genes are TRBV7-3 and TRBJ1-2; 8 positions agree with TRBD1. Germline loops: CDR1 SGHTA, CDR2 FQGTGA. The CDR3 has 15 amino acids. The J segment lost 4 bases and the V segment lost 5 bases, leaving 9 bases of the junction unmatched. The CDR3 DNA sequence: TGTGCCAGCAGCCTTGGGTTTACAGGGGGCTATGGCTACACCTTC. Translated: CASSLGFTGGYGYTF.

The CDR3: CASSVSGGAYNEQFF. Written as DNA, the CDR3 is TGCGCCAGCAGCGTGAGCGGGGGGGCTTACAATGAGCAGTTCTTC. This chain joins TRBV5-1 and TRBJ2-1, with TRBD2 matching over 10 bases. Trimming at V came to 4 bases and at J to 4 bases, leaving 5 bases not matched to a gene. The CDR3 spans 15 residues. The germline V gene has CDR1 SGHRS and CDR2 YFSETQ.

The J gene is TRBJ1-2, the V gene TRBV6-1, with a tentative D call TRBD1 (6 bases). Germline lookup yields CDR1 MNHNS and CDR2 SASEGT. V lost 2 bases and J 0 bases, leaving 13 bases between the germline ends. The CDR3 length is 16 residues. In nucleotides, the CDR3 is TGTGCCAGCAGTGAACCAGGACAGCCGTCTAACTATGGCTACACCTTC. Its protein is CASSEPGQPSNYGYTF.